A single sample is the source of the 17 T cell receptor beta chains below, sequenced in a study of shared clonotypes between healthy human individuals. This table comes from immunoSEQ multiplex PCR, and its TCRdb copy is limited to in-frame clones, with some not included. The sample includes around 1.4 million clones, approximately 98.5% of them seen just once. The sequenced material came from naive CD4+ T cells sorted from blood. Subset meaning: CD45RA+ positively selected. Receptors were obtained from a young man in good health.

V usage is TRBV11-2 and J usage is TRBJ1-4, with D uncertain. Germline assignment: CDR1 SGHAT and CDR2 FQNNGV. The CDR3 length is 11 residues. The ends were cut back, 1 base at V and 10 bases at J, with 4 bases in the middle. This CDR3 reads CASSLAGKLFF. The DNA for the CDR3 is TGTGCCAGCAGCTTAGCTGGAAAACTGTTTTTT. Full variable domain (remainder filled in from reference TRBV11-2 and TRBJ1-4): EAGVAQSPRYKIIEKRQSVAFWCNPISGHATLYWYQQILGQGPKLLIQFQNNGVVDDSQLPKDRFSAERLKGVDSTLKIQPAKLEDSAVYLCASSLAGKLFFGSGTQLSVL.

The chain joins TRBV10-2 to TRBJ1-3; 10 bases agree with TRBD1. CDR1 and CDR2 (germline): WSHSY, SAAADI. The CDR3 length is 16 residues. After removal of 4 bases from V and 4 bases from J, the junction contained 7 bases not matched to a gene. CDR3 protein: CASSGPTGGIGNTIYF. The DNA for the CDR3 is TGCGCCAGCAGTGGACCGACAGGGGGCATAGGAAACACCATATATTTT.

The chain combines TRBV7-2 with TRBJ2-3, with 9 bases that match TRBD1. CDR3 length: 15 amino acids. J gave up 4 bases and V 3 bases, and 5 bases lay outside the gene matches. Germline V gives CDR1 SGHTA, CDR2 FQGNSA. CDR3: CASSLDRGVSDTQYF. The CDR3 bases are TGTGCCAGCAGCTTGGACAGGGGCGTCTCAGATACGCAGTATTTT.

This rearrangement joins TRBV6-4 to TRBJ1-2; TRBD1 matches at 8 bases. Germline V lookup: CDR1 MRHNA, CDR2 SNTAGT. The CDR3 is 13 amino acids. V lost 6 bases to trimming and J lost 3 bases; unmatched junction nucleotides: 3. DNA of the CDR3: TGTGCCAGCAGCCCACAGGGGGACTATGGCTACACCTTC. Encoded protein: CASSPQGDYGYTF.

V is TRBV18 and J is TRBJ2-1; 10 positions match TRBD1. In germline, CDR1 is KGHSH, CDR2 LQKENI. Losses at the gene ends were 3 bases for V and 8 bases for J; bases not matched to a gene: 13. This CDR3 is 17 amino acids long. The CDR3 protein is CASSPPSGRDRGHEQFF. CDR3 nucleotides: TGTGCCAGCTCACCCCCATCCGGCAGGGACAGGGGCCATGAGCAGTTCTTC. Based on the CDR3 plus reference TRBV18 and TRBJ2-1, the full variable domain is NAGVMQNPRHLVRRRGQEARLRCSPMKGHSHVYWYRQLPEEGLKFMVYLQKENIIDESGMPKERFSAEFPKEGPSILRIQQVVRGDSAAYFCASSPPSGRDRGHEQFFGPGTRLTVL.

The chain is built from TRBV30 and TRBJ2-1, with TRBD2 matching over 7 bases. The CDR3 extends over 15 amino acids. Germline V lookup: CDR1 GTSNPN, CDR2 SVGIG (reference sequence). The J segment lost 8 bases and the V segment lost 0 bases, leaving 10 bases of the junction unmatched. In DNA form, the CDR3 reads TGTGCCTGGAGTGTAGGGACTATCATCGGTTATGAGCAGTTCTTC. It codes for CAWSVGTIIGYEQFF.

The chain has TRBV4-2 and TRBJ2-1; 8 bases fit TRBD2. The CDR3 is 16 amino acids. Germline V gene sequence: CDR1 LGHNA, CDR2 YNFKEQ. J was trimmed by 5 bases and V by 0 bases; bases with no gene match: 6. CDR3 DNA: TGTGCCAGCAGCCAAGATCCCCGGACTAGCCACAATGAGCAGTTCTTC. It translates to CASSQDPRTSHNEQFF.

The chain has TRBV27 and TRBJ1-4; D gene ambiguous. This CDR3 is built from 14 residues. CDR1 and CDR2 (germline): MNHEY, SMNVEV (reference sequence). V was trimmed by 5 bases and J by 7 bases, leaving 14 bases between them. CDR3 nucleotides: TGTGCCAGCAGTCCCTCCGGTATAGGTGAAAAACTGTTTTTT. Translation: CASSPSGIGEKLFF.

The rearrangement uses TRBV5-1 and TRBJ2-5; maybe TRBD2 (5 bases). In germline, CDR1 is SGHRS, CDR2 YFSETQ. Trimming took 2 bases from V and 4 from J, leaving 15 bases between them. This CDR3 is 15 amino acids long. The CDR3 here is CASSFQDEGRETQYF. For the CDR3, the DNA is TGCGCCAGCAGCTTCCAGGACGAAGGGAGAGAGACCCAGTACTTC.

The gene calls are TRBV28 and TRBJ2-1; D might be TRBD1 (5 bases). V lost 7 bases, J lost 8 bases, and 27 bases lay in between. Germline assignment: CDR1 MDHEN and CDR2 SYDVKM. The CDR3 runs 17 residues. The CDR3 loop is CASTTPWGQRGRDEQFF. CDR3 sequence (DNA): TGTGCCAGCACCACCCCCTGGGGCCAGAGAGGTCGCGATGAGCAGTTCTTC.

The chain combines TRBV4-1 with TRBJ1-2; 7 positions agree with TRBD1. The CDR3 is 15 residues long. The germline CDR1 and CDR2 sequences are MGHRA and YSYEKL. V lost 4 bases and J lost 4; bases outside the gene matches: 9. The CDR3 DNA sequence: TGCGCCAGCAGCCCTCAGGCCAGGGGGACCTATGGCTACACCTTC. Its translation is CASSPQARGTYGYTF.

The chain uses TRBV28 and TRBJ2-1, with TRBD1 matching 7 bases. Losses at the gene ends were 3 bases for V and 0 bases for J; bases not matched to a gene: 5. CDR3 length equals 16 residues. From germline, CDR1 is MDHEN and CDR2 SYDVKM. The CDR3 is CASSFVTGTSYNEQFF. In DNA, the CDR3 is TGTGCCAGCAGTTTCGTGACAGGGACCTCCTACAATGAGCAGTTCTTC.

This chain joins TRBV2 and TRBJ2-2; TRBD1 matches 8 bases. The CDR3 runs to 15 residues. Germline lookup yields CDR1 SNHLY and CDR2 FYNNEI. J gave up 6 bases and V 6 bases, and 9 bases lay outside the gene matches. CDR3 sequence (DNA): TGTGCCAGCAGGGAGGACAGGGTCGGAGCCGGGGAGCTGTTTTTT. As protein: CASREDRVGAGELFF.

The rearrangement uses TRBV6-5 and TRBJ2-7, with TRBD2 identical over 9 bases. Looked up from germline, CDR1 is MNHEY and CDR2 is SVGAGI. V was pared by 6 bases and J by 5 bases, with 11 bases of the junction left unmatched. The CDR3 runs to 15 residues. This chain's CDR3 is CASSAHGGRAHEQYF. The CDR3 DNA is TGTGCCAGCAGCGCCCATGGCGGGAGGGCCCACGAGCAGTACTTC.

This chain links TRBV19 with TRBJ1-5; 7 nucleotides line up with TRBD1. Looked up from germline, CDR1 is LNHDA and CDR2 is SQIVND (reference sequence). The CDR3 is 14 amino acids. Trimming cost V 7 bases and J 0 bases; bases outside gene matches: 3. The CDR3 nucleotides read TGTGCCAGTACCCAGGGGGATAGCAATCAGCCCCAGCATTTT. Amino acid sequence: CASTQGDSNQPQHF.

The sample holds one count of this clone. The chain links TRBV5-1 to TRBJ1-1; no firm D call. The CDR3 has 14 amino acids. The germline V gene encodes CDR1 SGHRS and CDR2 YFSETQ. Trimming pared 4 bases from V and 4 bases from J, leaving 14 bases between. The CDR3 reads CASSGSHRGTEAFF. Written as DNA, the CDR3 is TGCGCCAGCAGCGGAAGTCATCGGGGCACTGAAGCTTTCTTT.

As for this clone: The same CDR3 arises from other DNA sequences in this sample as well. The chain employs TRBV18 and TRBJ1-3, with D hard to call. Germline V gene lookup returns CDR1 KGHSH and CDR2 LQKENI. Trimming took off 3 bases at V and 0 bases at J, with 6 bases between the two ends. The CDR3 loop spans 14 amino acids. Written as DNA, the CDR3 is TGTGCCAGCTCACCTCAGAGCTCTGGAAACACCATATATTTT. It specifies CASSPQSSGNTIYF.